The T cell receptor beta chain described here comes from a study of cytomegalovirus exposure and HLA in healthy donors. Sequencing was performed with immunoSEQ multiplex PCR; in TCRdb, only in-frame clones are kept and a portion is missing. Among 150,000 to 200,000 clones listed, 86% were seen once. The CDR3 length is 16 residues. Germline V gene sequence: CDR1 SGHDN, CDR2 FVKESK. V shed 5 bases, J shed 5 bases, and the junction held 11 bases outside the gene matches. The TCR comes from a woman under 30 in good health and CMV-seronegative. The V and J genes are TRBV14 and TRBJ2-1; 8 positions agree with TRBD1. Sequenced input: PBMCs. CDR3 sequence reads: CASSKRQGFTDNEQFF. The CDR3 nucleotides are TGTGCCAGCAGCAAGCGACAGGGGTTCACAGACAATGAGCAGTTCTTC.